Below are 32 T cell receptor beta chains sequenced from a single sample in a study of CD8 T cells in Susac syndrome (dated by TCRdb to about 2019). Preparation of the library involved the immunoSEQ multiplex PCR assay. RNA was extracted with the RNeasy kit and roughly 0.45 to 1 ug was reverse transcribed using random hexamers. TCRdb reprocessed the public reads (quality trimming at Q25 with fastp, clone calling with MiXCR) and kept in-frame beta chains. Every CDR3 protein is listed once, alongside the most common genes and DNA of its rows. For this sample there are some 150,000 distinct CDR3 sequences; roughly 96% appear just once. 0.16% of the sample is in the top ten clones. Sequencing used CD4+ T cells from PBMCs. The receptors derive from a human donor with Susac syndrome.

The rearrangement links TRBV20-1 to TRBJ2-7; D not resolved. Germline assignment: CDR1 DFQATT and CDR2 SNEGSKA (reference sequence). This CDR3 is 13 amino acids long. Trimming removed 2 bases from V and 6 bases from J, with 14 bases in between. The CDR3 region has the DNA TGCAGTGCTAGAAACCGTGTAACGGGCGAGCAGTACTTC. It codes for CSARNRVTGEQYF.

This rearrangement joins TRBV5-4 to TRBJ2-4, with unresolved D. The V gene's germline CDR1 is SGHNT and CDR2 YYREEE (reference sequence). The CDR3 runs to 14 residues. The ends were cut back, 2 bases at V and 0 bases at J, with 6 bases in the middle. This CDR3 reads CASSLQLAKNIQYF. The CDR3 nucleotides are TGTGCCAGCAGCTTACAGCTAGCCAAAAACATTCAGTACTTC.

In this sample, this clonotype turned up once. The genes are TRBV29-1 and TRBJ2-3, with a weak D call TRBD1 (5 bases). This CDR3 has 12 amino acids. Germline lookup yields CDR1 SQVTM and CDR2 ANQGSEA. V gave up 5 bases and J gave up 2 bases, with 8 bases separating them. The CDR3 bases are TGCAGCGTTTCGGACACCACAGATACGCAGTATTTT. This sequence encodes CSVSDTTDTQYF.

The gene calls are TRBV7-2 and TRBJ2-7; TRBD1 agrees at 9 bases. J was trimmed by 7 bases and V by 6 bases; bases with no gene match: 19. There are 17 residues in the CDR3. In germline, CDR1 is SGHTA, CDR2 FQGNSA. DNA of the CDR3: TGTGCCAGCAGTTACAGGGGGCGCCGAGGAACTTCGGGAGAGCAGTACTTC. It translates to CASSYRGRRGTSGEQYF.

The chain combines TRBV2 with TRBJ1-4; 7 bases are shared with TRBD1. Trimming took 1 base from V and 10 from J; bases not matched to a gene: 9. This CDR3 region has 15 residues. Per germline, CDR1 SNHLY and CDR2 FYNNEI. CDR3 loop: CASSEGGQSVGKLFF. The CDR3 DNA reads as TGTGCCAGCAGTGAAGGGGGACAGTCCGTTGGAAAACTGTTTTTT.

The chain is built from TRBV9 and TRBJ1-1; 7 nucleotides agree with TRBD1. The V gene's germline CDR1 is SGDLS and CDR2 YYNGEE. J lost 9 bases, V lost 3 bases, and 11 bases had no gene match. This CDR3 is 14 amino acids long. The CDR3 spells CASSAANPGQQAFF. The CDR3 nucleotides read TGTGCCAGCAGCGCCGCGAATCCGGGACAGCAAGCTTTCTTT.

The gene calls are TRBV20-1 and TRBJ1-6, with D unresolved. Germline loops: CDR1 DFQATT, CDR2 SNEGSKA (reference sequence). The V end lost 0 bases, the J end lost 7 bases, and 7 bases lay between the germline ends. The CDR3 loop spans 13 amino acids. CDR3: CSARDTGNSPLHF. The CDR3 DNA follows: TGCAGTGCTAGAGATACGGGGAATTCACCCCTCCACTTT.

This chain joins TRBV5-1 and TRBJ2-3; D is unclear. V gave up 6 bases and J gave up 7 bases, with 12 bases separating them. The germline gives CDR1 SGHRS, CDR2 YFSETQ. The CDR3 consists of 12 residues. The CDR3 DNA follows: TGCGCCAGCAAGTTGAACGACTATACGCAGTATTTT. This translates into CASKLNDYTQYF.

V gene TRBV3-1 combines with J gene TRBJ2-5, with D perhaps TRBD1 or TRBD2 (6 bases each). Per germline, CDR1 LGHDT and CDR2 YNNKEL (reference sequence). The CDR3 is 14 amino acids. V was cut by 7 bases and J by 1 base, with 13 bases left in between. The chain's CDR3 is CASTLSGAQETQYF. The CDR3 nucleotides are TGTGCCAGCACCCTATCGGGGGCCCAAGAGACCCAGTACTTC.

This rearrangement joins TRBV29-1 to TRBJ1-2; no definite D call. The CDR3 loop spans 12 amino acids. The V end lost 7 bases, the J end lost 0 bases, and 9 bases lay between the germline ends. Germline CDR1 is SQVTM and CDR2 is ANQGSEA. The CDR3 DNA is TGCAGCGGCGGCGTAGCTAACTATGGCTACACCTTC. Its protein is CSGGVANYGYTF.

The rearrangement uses TRBV6-5 and TRBJ2-3, with 7 bases fitting TRBD2. The CDR3 runs to 14 residues. The V segment lost 9 bases and the J segment 5 bases; nucleotides outside the gene matches: 11. Germline loops: CDR1 MNHEY, CDR2 SVGAGI. CDR3 region: CASRKSGGGDTQYF. For the CDR3, the DNA is TGTGCCAGTAGAAAGTCGGGGGGTGGAGATACGCAGTATTTT.

The chain uses TRBV2 and TRBJ2-3; D unclear. From germline, CDR1 is SNHLY and CDR2 FYNNEI. V lost 3 bases to trimming and J lost 6 bases, with 7 bases between them. This CDR3 has 12 amino acids. CDR3 DNA: TGTGCCAGCAGTGAGGATCGGGATACGCAGTATTTT. This codes for CASSEDRDTQYF.

The chain joins TRBV2 to TRBJ1-4, with D perhaps matching TRBD1 (6 bases). This CDR3 has 12 residues. The V and J ends lost 7 bases and 8 bases respectively, with 11 bases between them. CDR1 and CDR2 from the germline V gene are SNHLY and FYNNEI. The CDR3 is CASKAGAEKLFF. CDR3 DNA: TGTGCCAGCAAAGCAGGGGCGGAAAAACTGTTTTTT.

This chain links TRBV12-5 with TRBJ2-1, with 12 positions matching TRBD2. The CDR3 spans 16 residues. The V gene end was trimmed by 2 bases and the J gene end by 6 bases; junction bases not matched to a gene: 5. Germline CDR1 reads LGHNT; CDR2 reads FRNRAP. CDR3: CASGLPGLAGTNEQFF. The CDR3 DNA follows: TGTGCTAGTGGTTTGCCTGGACTAGCGGGGACCAATGAGCAGTTCTTC.

V gene TRBV25-1 combines with J gene TRBJ2-7; D possibly matches TRBD1 or TRBD2 (6 bases each). CDR3 length: 15 residues. The germline V gene has CDR1 MGHDK and CDR2 SYGVNS. Trimming removed 4 bases at V and 0 bases at J, with 13 bases between. The DNA for the CDR3 is TGTGCCAGCAGTGGGGGGGACACGAGCTCCTACGAGCAGTACTTC. Translating it yields CASSGGDTSSYEQYF.

V is TRBV20-1 and J is TRBJ2-1, with 9 bases aligning to TRBD1. The CDR3 has 14 residues. Germline V CDR1 and CDR2: DFQATT, SNEGSKA (reference sequence). The CDR3 loop reads CSIITGGYRNEQFF. Here the CDR3 DNA reads TGCTCCATTATTACAGGGGGCTATCGGAATGAGCAGTTCTTC.

The V gene is TRBV29-1, the J gene TRBJ1-1, with a possible D match to TRBD1 (6 bases). Trimming stripped 5 bases from V and 0 bases from J, with 10 bases between. The CDR3 loop spans 13 amino acids. In germline, CDR1 is SQVTM, CDR2 ANQGSEA. In nucleotides, the CDR3 is TGCAGCGTTTCGGACAGATTGAACACTGAAGCTTTCTTT. It codes for CSVSDRLNTEAFF. The full variable domain, with the rest looked up from reference TRBV29-1 and TRBJ1-1, is SAVISQKPSRDICQRGTSLTIQCQVDSQVTMMFWYRQQPGQSLTLIATANQGSEATYESGFVIDKFPISRPNLTFSTLTVSNMSPEDSSIYLCSVSDRLNTEAFFGQGTRLTVV.

The chain is built from TRBV20-1 and TRBJ1-6, with 7 bases matching TRBD1. Germline V gives CDR1 DFQATT, CDR2 SNEGSKA (reference sequence). The CDR3 spans 13 residues. Trimming took 5 bases from V and 6 from J; bases not matched to a gene: 4. This CDR3 reads CSAGDSPNSPLHF. Written as DNA, the CDR3 is TGCAGTGCTGGGGACAGCCCTAATTCACCCCTCCACTTT.

In its sample, this clonotype was seen once. The CDR3 protein is CASRIRGGDQPQHF. DNA for the CDR3: TGTGCCAGCAGGATCCGGGGAGGGGATCAGCCCCAGCATTTT. This rearrangement joins TRBV7-2 to TRBJ1-5; a weak D match, TRBD1 (5 bases). The CDR3 extends over 14 amino acids. CDR1 and CDR2 (germline): SGHTA, FQGNSA. Trimming shortened V by 6 bases and J by 5 bases, and 14 bases separated the two germline ends.

The V gene is TRBV15, the J gene TRBJ1-2; possibly TRBD1 for D (5 bases). V was cut by 8 bases and J by 0 bases, with 10 bases left in between. Looked up from germline, CDR1 is LNHNV and CDR2 is YYDKDF (reference sequence). This CDR3 region has 13 residues. The DNA of the CDR3 is TGTGCCACCGGGACGAGGCCTAACTATGGCTACACCTTC. Residues: CATGTRPNYGYTF.

V usage is TRBV20-1 and J usage is TRBJ1-3; the D is unclear. The germline V gene has CDR1 DFQATT and CDR2 SNEGSKA (reference sequence). CDR3 length: 15 residues. Trimming pared 2 bases from V and 2 bases from J, leaving 13 bases between. DNA for the CDR3: TGCAGTGCTAGATCAGGAGCTCAACCTGGAAACACCATATATTTT. It yields the protein CSARSGAQPGNTIYF.

The rearrangement links TRBV5-6 to TRBJ2-7; 12 bases are a match to TRBD1. CDR3 length: 16 residues. V dropped 3 bases and J dropped 7; count of bases not matched to a gene: 11. Germline V gene data show CDR1 as SGHDT and CDR2 as YYEEEE. Here the CDR3 reads CASSSTLRDRGPEQYF. CDR3 DNA: TGTGCCAGCAGCTCTACGCTCCGGGACAGGGGGCCTGAGCAGTACTTC.

CDR3 DNA sequence: TGTGCCAGTGACAGGGGAGGGGGAGAGCAGTACTTC. This gives the protein CASDRGGGEQYF. This rearrangement joins TRBV12-3 or TRBV12-4 to TRBJ2-7, with TRBD1 as a possible D gene (8 bases). V lost 9 bases and J 7 bases, leaving 16 bases between the germline ends. The CDR3 loop spans 12 amino acids.

CDR3 nucleotide sequence: TGCAGCGTCAGGACAGGGTCAGGGGAGCAGTACTTC. Translation gives CSVRTGSGEQYF. V is TRBV29-1 and J is TRBJ2-7, with 8 bases that match TRBD1. Germline V lookup: CDR1 SQVTM, CDR2 ANQGSEA. This CDR3 spans 12 amino acids. V lost 6 bases and J lost 7; bases outside the gene matches: 8.

The chain employs TRBV24-1 and TRBJ2-1; 11 bases line up with TRBD2. The germline V gene has CDR1 KGHDR and CDR2 SFDVKD. This CDR3 has 17 residues. The J segment lost 2 bases and the V segment lost 4 bases, leaving 6 bases of the junction unmatched. The CDR3 bases are TGTGCCACCAGTGACTCCCTAGCGGGGGGTGCCTACAATGAGCAGTTCTTC. Translation gives CATSDSLAGGAYNEQFF.

The rearrangement joins TRBV9 to TRBJ2-1; D gene ambiguous. V shed 0 bases and J shed 8 bases, with 24 bases lying between them. The CDR3 has 18 amino acids. Germline V lookup: CDR1 SGDLS, CDR2 YYNGEE. The CDR3 loop is CASSVDLQRSARRDEQFF. CDR3 nucleotides: TGTGCCAGCAGCGTAGACCTCCAAAGGTCAGCCCGACGGGATGAGCAGTTCTTC.

This sequence joins TRBV25-1 and TRBJ1-1; D gene unclear. CDR3 length equals 15 residues. The germline CDR1 and CDR2 sequences are MGHDK and SYGVNS. The V end lost 0 bases, the J end lost 1 base, and 9 bases lay between the germline ends. CDR3 DNA sequence: TGTGCCAGCAGTGAATATGGTACCGGGAACACTGAAGCTTTCTTT. Translated: CASSEYGTGNTEAFF.

The chain joins TRBV7-2 to TRBJ1-2; D might be TRBD1 (5 bases). This CDR3 is 11 amino acids long. CDR1 is SGHTA and CDR2 is FQGNSA in the germline V gene. V was cut by 4 bases and J by 11 bases, with 11 bases left in between. The CDR3 DNA sequence: TGTGCCAGCAGCTCCTCCGGGACTTACACCTTC. Translating gives CASSSSGTYTF.

The chain links TRBV2 to TRBJ1-6, with D perhaps TRBD1 (5 bases). Germline loops: CDR1 SNHLY, CDR2 FYNNEI. V was cut by 4 bases and J by 9 bases, with 19 bases left in between. The CDR3 runs to 16 residues. Here the CDR3 DNA reads TGTGCCAGCAGTGGGACGACCGGGACTGGGGGTTCACCCCTCCACTTT. It encodes CASSGTTGTGGSPLHF.

The rearrangement links TRBV4-2 to TRBJ1-2, with TRBD1 identical over 7 bases. Trimming took 0 bases from V and 6 from J; bases not matched to a gene: 7. Per the germline V gene, CDR1 is LGHNA and CDR2 is YNFKEQ. The CDR3 is 15 residues long. CDR3 nucleotides: TGTGCCAGCAGCCAAGAAGGGACAGATTTCAATGGCTACACCTTC. Its protein is CASSQEGTDFNGYTF.

V is TRBV15 and J is TRBJ2-1; D not certain. The CDR3 is 11 amino acids. With 0 bases removed from V and 7 bases from J, the gap between germline ends came to 1 base. The germline CDR1 and CDR2 sequences are LNHNV and YYDKDF (reference sequence). The CDR3 spells CATSRENEQFF. Here the CDR3 DNA reads TGTGCCACCAGCAGAGAGAATGAGCAGTTCTTC.

The CDR3 here is CSAGGADGGRQPQHF. The CDR3 region has the DNA TGCAGTGCTGGGGGTGCGGATGGGGGCAGGCAGCCCCAGCATTTT. This chain links TRBV20-1 with TRBJ1-5; D is possibly TRBD1 (6 bases). Trimming pared 5 bases from V and 7 bases from J, leaving 21 bases between. The germline CDR1 and CDR2 sequences are DFQATT and SNEGSKA (reference sequence). The CDR3 covers 15 residues.